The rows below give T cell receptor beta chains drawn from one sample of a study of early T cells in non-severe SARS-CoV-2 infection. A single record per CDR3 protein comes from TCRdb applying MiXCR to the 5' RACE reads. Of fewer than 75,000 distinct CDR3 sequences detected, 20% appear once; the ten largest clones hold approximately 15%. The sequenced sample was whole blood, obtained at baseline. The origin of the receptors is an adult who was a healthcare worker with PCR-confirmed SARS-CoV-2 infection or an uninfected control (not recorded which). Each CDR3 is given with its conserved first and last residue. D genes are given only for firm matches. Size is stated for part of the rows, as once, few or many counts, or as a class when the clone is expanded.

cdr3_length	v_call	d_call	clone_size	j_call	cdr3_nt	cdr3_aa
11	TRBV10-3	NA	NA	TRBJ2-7	TGTGCCATCAGTGATGCCCACGAGCAGTACTTC	CAISDAHEQYF
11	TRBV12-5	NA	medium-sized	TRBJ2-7	TGTGCTAGTGGTACGCAGGGGGAGCAGTACTTC	CASGTQGEQYF
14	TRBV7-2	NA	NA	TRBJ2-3	TGTGCCAGCAGCTTAGCGAATGGTCCAGATACGCAGTATTTT	CASSLANGPDTQYF
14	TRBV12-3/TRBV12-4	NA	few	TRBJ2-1	TGTGCCAGCAGTTTTAGTAGAATTTACAATGAGCAGTTCTTC	CASSFSRIYNEQFF
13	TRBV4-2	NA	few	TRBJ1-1	TGTGCCAGCAGCCAAGCAGCGAACACTGAAGCTTTCTTT	CASSQAANTEAFF
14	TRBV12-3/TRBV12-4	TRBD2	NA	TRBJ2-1	TGTGCCAGCAGTTTAGGAGGACTAGCCAATGAGCAGTTCTTC	CASSLGGLANEQFF
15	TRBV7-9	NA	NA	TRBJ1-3	TGTGCCAGCAGCTTTCGGGGCGCCGGTGGAAACACCATATATTTT	CASSFRGAGGNTIYF
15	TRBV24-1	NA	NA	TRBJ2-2	TGTGCCACCAGTGACTCACCTCCGAACACCGGGGAGCTGTTTTTT	CATSDSPPNTGELFF
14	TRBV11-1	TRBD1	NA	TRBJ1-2	TGTGCCAGCAGCACGACAGGGGCCCTTTTCGGCTACACCTTC	CASSTTGALFGYTF
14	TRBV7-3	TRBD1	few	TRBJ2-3	TGTGCCAGCAGCCGAGACAGGGGGCCATATACGCAGTATTTT	CASSRDRGPYTQYF
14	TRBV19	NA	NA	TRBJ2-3	TGTGCCAGTAGGTTTCGGGGGACCACAGATACGCAGTATTTT	CASRFRGTTDTQYF
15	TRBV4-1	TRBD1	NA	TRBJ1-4	TGCGCCAGCAGCCCTAGGGACAGCCTGAATGAAAAACTGTTTTTT	CASSPRDSLNEKLFF
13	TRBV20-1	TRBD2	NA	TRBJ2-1	TGCAGTGCTCTCCGGGACTACCCAGGGGAGCAGTTCTTC	CSALRDYPGEQFF
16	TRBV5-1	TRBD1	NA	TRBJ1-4	TGCGCCAGCAGCCCAGGACAGGCGGCAACTAATGAAAAACTGTTTTTT	CASSPGQAATNEKLFF
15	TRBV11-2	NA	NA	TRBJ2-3	TGTGCCAGCAGCCAACCGGGAGCAAACACAGATACGCAGTATTTT	CASSQPGANTDTQYF
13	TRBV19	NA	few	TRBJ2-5	TGTGCCAGTAGGAGGGGGATCGGAGAGACCCAGTACTTC	CASRRGIGETQYF
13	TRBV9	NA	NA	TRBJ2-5	TGTGCCAGCAGCGTAGCGGCCGTGGAGACCCAGTACTTC	CASSVAAVETQYF
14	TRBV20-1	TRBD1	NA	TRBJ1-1	TGCAGTGCTAGTGAGTCCAGGGGGCACACTGAAGCTTTCTTT	CSASESRGHTEAFF
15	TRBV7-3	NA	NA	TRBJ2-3	TGTGCCAGCAGTTTGATCTCCACTAGCACAGATACGCAGTATTTT	CASSLISTSTDTQYF
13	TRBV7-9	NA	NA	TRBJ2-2	TGTGCCGGTAGGGCAGGGCACACCGGGGAGCTGTTTTTT	CAGRAGHTGELFF
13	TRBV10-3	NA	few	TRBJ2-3	TGTGCCATCAGTGAGTCGGGCGGAGATACGCAGTATTTT	CAISESGGDTQYF
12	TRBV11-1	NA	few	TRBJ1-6	TGTGCCAGCAGGACGATGGATTCACCCCTCCACTTT	CASRTMDSPLHF
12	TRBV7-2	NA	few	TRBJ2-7	TGTGCCAGCAGCCCCGGGCCCTACGAGCAGTACTTC	CASSPGPYEQYF
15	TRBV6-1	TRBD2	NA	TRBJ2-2	TGTGCCAGCATCCAACTAGCGGGGGTGTCCGGGGAGCTGTTTTTT	CASIQLAGVSGELFF
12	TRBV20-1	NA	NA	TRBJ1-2	TGCAGTGCTAGCCCTTTCGGGCATGGCTACACCTTC	CSASPFGHGYTF
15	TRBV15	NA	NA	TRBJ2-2	TGTGCCACCAGCCGCGACATCCAGGGCGCCGGGGAGCTGTTTTTT	CATSRDIQGAGELFF
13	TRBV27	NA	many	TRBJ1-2	TGTGCCAGCAGTTTATCGACAGGTTATGGCTACACCTTC	CASSLSTGYGYTF
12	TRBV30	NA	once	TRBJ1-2	TGTGCCTGGAGTAGGGACCACTATGGCTACACCTTC	CAWSRDHYGYTF
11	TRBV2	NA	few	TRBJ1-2	TGTGCCGGAAGTAAAGGGGATGGCTACACCTTC	CAGSKGDGYTF
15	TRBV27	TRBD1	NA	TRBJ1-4	TGTGCCAGCGGCAACCGGGGACAGGGAATAGAAAAACTGTTTTTT	CASGNRGQGIEKLFF
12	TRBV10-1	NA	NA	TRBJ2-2	TGCGCCAGCAGTGGGACCGCACCGCAGCTGTTTTTT	CASSGTAPQLFF
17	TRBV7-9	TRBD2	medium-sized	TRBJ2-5	TGTGCCAGCAGCTCCGGGACTAGCGGGGGGCCGGAGGAGACCCAGTACTTC	CASSSGTSGGPEETQYF
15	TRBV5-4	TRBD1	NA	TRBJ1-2	TGTGCCAGCAGATATGAACAGGGGGCACAGTATGGCTACACCTTC	CASRYEQGAQYGYTF